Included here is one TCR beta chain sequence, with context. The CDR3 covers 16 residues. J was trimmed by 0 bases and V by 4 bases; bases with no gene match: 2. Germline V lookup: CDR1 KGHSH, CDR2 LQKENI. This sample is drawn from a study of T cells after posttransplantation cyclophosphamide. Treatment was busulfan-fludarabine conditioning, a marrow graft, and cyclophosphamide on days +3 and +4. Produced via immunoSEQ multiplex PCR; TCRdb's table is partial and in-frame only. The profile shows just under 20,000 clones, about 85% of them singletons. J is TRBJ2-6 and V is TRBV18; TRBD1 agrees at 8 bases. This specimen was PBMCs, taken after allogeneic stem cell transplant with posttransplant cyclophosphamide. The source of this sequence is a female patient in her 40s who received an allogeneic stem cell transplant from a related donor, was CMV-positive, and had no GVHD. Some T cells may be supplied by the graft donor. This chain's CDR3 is CASSRQGASGANVLTF. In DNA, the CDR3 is TGTGCCAGCTCACGGCAGGGGGCCTCTGGGGCCAACGTCCTGACTTTC. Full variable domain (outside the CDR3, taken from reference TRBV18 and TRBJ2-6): NAGVMQNPRHLVRRRGQEARLRCSPMKGHSHVYWYRQLPEEGLKFMVYLQKENIIDESGMPKERFSAEFPKEGPSILRIQQVVRGDSAAYFCASSRQGASGANVLTFGAGSRLTVL.